This is a list of T cell receptor beta chains from one sample in a study of T cell changes during pregnancy in multiple sclerosis. Libraries were prepared by immunoSEQ multiplex PCR; TCRdb keeps only in-frame clonotypes and omits some of them. The sample carries some 40,000 clones, 94% recorded once. Sequences were derived from peripheral blood, sampled in the third trimester of pregnancy. The receptors were sampled from a female donor with multiple sclerosis, enrolled in a pregnancy study. Each CDR3 is given with its conserved first and last residue. The D gene is left open where the match is weak.

V,D,J,CDR3,DNA
TRBV6-1,-,TRBJ2-7,CASNPYKRGSYEQYF,TGTGCCAGCAATCCGTACAAGAGGGGGTCCTACGAGCAGTACTTC
TRBV19,-,TRBJ2-5,CASTSPGVGETQYF,TGTGCCAGTACGTCTCCCGGGGTGGGGGAGACCCAGTACTTC
TRBV9,TRBD1,TRBJ1-6,CASSPDRTGDYNSPLHF,TGTGCCAGCAGCCCTGACAGGACAGGAGACTATAATTCACCCCTCCACTTT
TRBV11-2,-,TRBJ2-2,CASSWAGSLTGELFF,TGTGCCAGCAGCTGGGCGGGGAGTTTGACCGGGGAGCTGTTTTTT
TRBV19,TRBD2,TRBJ2-7,CASSIDLSGLAGGPGEQYF,TGTGCCAGTAGTATAGACCTGAGTGGACTAGCGGGAGGGCCGGGTGAGCAGTACTTC
TRBV27,-,TRBJ2-2,CASSNGQTNTGELFF,TGTGCCAGTTCGAATGGACAGACGAACACCGGGGAGCTGTTTTTT
TRBV28,TRBD2,TRBJ2-2,CASSLYTSGTGELFF,TGTGCCAGCAGTTTATATACTAGCGGGACCGGGGAGCTGTTTTTT
TRBV5-1,-,TRBJ2-2,CASSLGQARVWTGELFF,TGCGCCAGCAGCTTGGGACAGGCTCGGGTGTGGACCGGGGAGCTGTTTTTT
TRBV15,TRBD1,TRBJ2-7,CATSRGGQGEHEQYF,TGTGCCACCAGCAGAGGGGGACAGGGGGAACACGAGCAGTACTTC
TRBV18,-,TRBJ2-1,CASSFTGYYNEQFF,TGTGCCAGCTCATTCACAGGGTACTACAATGAGCAGTTCTTC
TRBV30,TRBD2,TRBJ2-1,CAWKGLAGGKYMNEQFF,TGTGCCTGGAAGGGACTAGCGGGAGGAAAATATATGAATGAGCAGTTCTTC
TRBV7-9,TRBD1,TRBJ2-3,CASSLGTGSGTDTQYF,TGTGCCAGCAGCTTAGGGACAGGGTCTGGCACAGATACGCAGTATTTT
TRBV7-9,-,TRBJ2-2,CASSLLASNTGELFF,TGTGCCAGCAGCTTATTGGCCTCGAACACCGGGGAGCTGTTTTTT
TRBV19,TRBD2,TRBJ2-1,CASSTSKSSGSGGEQFF,TGTGCCAGTAGTACCAGTAAGTCTAGCGGGAGTGGGGGTGAGCAGTTCTTC
TRBV5-6,-,TRBJ2-7,CASSLVGRDKVDEQYF,TGTGCCAGCAGCTTGGTCGGCCGGGACAAGGTAGACGAGCAGTACTTC
TRBV7-3,-,TRBJ2-1,CASSLQGHEQFF,TGTGCCAGCAGCTTACAGGGCCATGAGCAGTTCTTC
TRBV6-1,-,TRBJ1-5,CASSVGAGLNQPQHF,TGTGCCAGCAGTGTAGGGGCAGGCTTAAATCAGCCCCAGCATTTT